Listed below are T cell receptor beta chains from one sample, sequenced in a study of cytotoxic CD8 clonotypes in ibrutinib-treated CLL. The table came from immunoSEQ multiplex PCR; TCRdb's copy has only in-frame clones and leaves some out. This sample yields over 150,000 clones, of which around 72% are seen a single time; roughly 12% belongs to the top ten. Source: PBMCs, taken after 24 months of ibrutinib treatment. The origin of the receptors is a human donor with chronic lymphocytic leukemia. Both conserved end residues are part of each CDR3. The D gene is left open where the match is weak. Expanded clones get a size class; other rows say once, few or many, or leave the size out.

V gene,CDR3 length,clone size,J gene,D gene,CDR3 DNA,CDR3 protein
TRBV28,14,.,TRBJ2-2,.,TGTGCCAGCAGGGGCAGGAGTAACACCGGGGAGCTGTTTTTT,CASRGRSNTGELFF
TRBV21-1,17,.,TRBJ2-6,.,TGTGCCAGCCACATCATTCGGCGGACCTCTGGGGCCAACGTCCTGACTTTC,CASHIIRRTSGANVLTF
TRBV10-3,12,.,TRBJ2-7,.,TGTGCCATCCTGGCCGCGAACAACGAGCAGTACTTC,CAILAANNEQYF
TRBV2,14,few,TRBJ1-2,TRBD1,TGTGCCAGCAGGTCGAGACAGGGTCACTATGGCTACACCTTC,CASRSRQGHYGYTF
TRBV18,14,.,TRBJ1-1,.,TGTGCCAGCTCAACTACGGACTCAGCCACTGAAGCTTTCTTT,CASSTTDSATEAFF
TRBV15,13,.,TRBJ2-7,.,TGTGCCACCAGCAGAGATCTAGGTTACGAGCAGTACTTC,CATSRDLGYEQYF
TRBV18,12,.,TRBJ2-7,.,TGTGCCAGCTCACCAGGGGGTCACGAGCAGTACTTC,CASSPGGHEQYF
TRBV28,14,once,TRBJ2-3,.,TGTGCCAGCAGCGCGGGACTTCCGACCCATACGCAGTATTTT,CASSAGLPTHTQYF
TRBV18,13,few,TRBJ1-5,.,TGTGCCAGCTCCGACACTTACAATCAGCCCCAGCATTTT,CASSDTYNQPQHF
TRBV9,11,once,TRBJ2-1,.,TGTGCCAGCAGCGGAAGTGCAGGGGCGTTCTTC,CASSGSAGAFF
TRBV7-2,15,.,TRBJ2-3,TRBD2,TGTGCCAGCAGCTTTAGCGGGATATACACAGATACGCAGTATTTT,CASSFSGIYTDTQYF
TRBV10-2,15,.,TRBJ2-2,.,TGCGCCAGCAGTGACGGACTCACGAACACCGGGGAGCTGTTTTTT,CASSDGLTNTGELFF
TRBV25-1,14,.,TRBJ1-1,.,TGTGCCAGCAGAGAAAGGGCGGGAGGAACTGAAGCTTTCTTT,CASRERAGGTEAFF
TRBV27,14,few,TRBJ2-7,.,TGTGCCAGCAGTTTATTCCGGGACACCTACGAGCAGTACTTC,CASSLFRDTYEQYF
TRBV18,17,.,TRBJ1-5,.,TGTGCCAGCTCACTTATTAGGACAGACTATAGCAATCAGCCCCAGCATTTT,CASSLIRTDYSNQPQHF
TRBV7-8,15,.,TRBJ2-7,.,TGTGCCAGCAGCTTAGAGGGCGGGGGCGCGTACGAGCAGTACTTC,CASSLEGGGAYEQYF
TRBV6-5,14,.,TRBJ2-7,.,TGTGCCAGCAGTTACCAGGGGGGCGACTACGAGCAGTACTTC,CASSYQGGDYEQYF
TRBV7-2,15,few,TRBJ2-7,.,TGTGCCAGCAGCTTAAGGTTTAGCGATACCTACGAGCAGTACTTC,CASSLRFSDTYEQYF
TRBV29-1,14,.,TRBJ2-5,.,TGCACCACCGAGGGGGAAATTGGTGGTGAGACCCAGTACTTC,CTTEGEIGGETQYF
TRBV6-1,16,.,TRBJ1-2,TRBD1,TGTGCCAGCAGTGGGGCGGGACAGGGGGCTGGCTATGGCTACACCTTC,CASSGAGQGAGYGYTF
TRBV7-9,13,.,TRBJ2-7,TRBD1,TGTGCCAGCAGCTCTGGGACAGACCTTGAGCAGTACTTC,CASSSGTDLEQYF
TRBV4-2,14,.,TRBJ2-1,.,TGTGCCAGCAGCCAGGACGACCTGGGTATGGAGCAGTTCTTC,CASSQDDLGMEQFF
TRBV6-5,15,.,TRBJ2-7,.,TGTGCCAGCAGTTACTCTGACGGGGGAAACTACGAGCAGTACTTC,CASSYSDGGNYEQYF
TRBV27,12,.,TRBJ1-4,.,TGTGCCAGCAGTACGGGCCTTGAAAAACTGTTTTTT,CASSTGLEKLFF
TRBV2,14,.,TRBJ2-4,TRBD2,TGTGCCAGCGGGGGACTAGCGGGGCTAGACATTCAGTACTTC,CASGGLAGLDIQYF
TRBV9,16,.,TRBJ2-2,.,TGTGCCAGCAGCCACCCAGGGTCCGGGAACACCGGGGAGCTGTTTTTT,CASSHPGSGNTGELFF
TRBV5-4,15,.,TRBJ2-7,TRBD1,TGTGCCAGCAGCTTGGGTCGACAGGGTATGGTCGAGCAGTACTTC,CASSLGRQGMVEQYF
TRBV15,12,few,TRBJ2-1,.,TGTGCCACCAGCAGAGATACCATAAAGCAGTTCTTC,CATSRDTIKQFF
TRBV28,16,once,TRBJ2-7,TRBD1,TGTGCCAGCAGCCCTACCCCGGGACAGGGCTCCTACGAGCAGTACTTC,CASSPTPGQGSYEQYF